This T cell receptor beta chain was captured by sequencing in a study of cytomegalovirus exposure and HLA in healthy donors. This CDR3 has 13 residues. With 5 bases clipped from V and 4 bases from J, the junction kept 3 bases outside the gene matches. In germline, CDR1 is GTSNPN, CDR2 SVGIG (reference sequence). A multiplex PCR was run with 60 Vbeta primers and 13 Jbeta primers. Data came from immunoSEQ multiplex PCR; TCRdb stores just in-frame clones and leaves some out. Seen here are about 190,000 clones, 65% to 80% observed once, and the top ten hold approximately 1.1%. The clonotype was recovered from a woman aged 40 to 50 in good health and CMV-seronegative. The sequenced sample was PBMCs. The V call is TRBV30, the J call TRBJ2-2, with TRBD1 identical over 8 bases. This chain's CDR3 is CAWRTGGTGELFF. CDR3 bases: TGTGCCTGGCGCACAGGGGGCACCGGGGAGCTGTTTTTT.